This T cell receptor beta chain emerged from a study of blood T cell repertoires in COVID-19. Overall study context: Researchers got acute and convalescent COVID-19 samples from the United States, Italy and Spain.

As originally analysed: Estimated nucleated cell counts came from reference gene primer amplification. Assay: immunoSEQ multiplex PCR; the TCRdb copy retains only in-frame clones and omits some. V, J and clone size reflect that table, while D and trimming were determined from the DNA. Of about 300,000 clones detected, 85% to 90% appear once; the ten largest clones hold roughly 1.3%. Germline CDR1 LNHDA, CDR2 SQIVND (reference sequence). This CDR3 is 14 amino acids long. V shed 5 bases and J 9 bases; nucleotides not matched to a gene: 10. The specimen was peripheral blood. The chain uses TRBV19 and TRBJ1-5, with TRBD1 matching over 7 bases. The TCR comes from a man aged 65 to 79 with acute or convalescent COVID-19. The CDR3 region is CASSLRQGRRPQHF. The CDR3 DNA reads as TGTGCCAGTAGTCTAAGACAGGGCCGGCGGCCCCAGCATTTT.